The clone carrying this T cell receptor (beta chain) has a handful of counts. Its antigen remains unidentified. The PCR used 60 Vbeta and 13 Jbeta primers. Clones were read by immunoSEQ multiplex PCR, and TCRdb kept only the in-frame ones, dropping some. The sample includes about 160,000 clones, over 60% of them seen just once. This record comes from a study of cytomegalovirus exposure and HLA in healthy donors. Between the trimmed V and J ends, which lost 4 bases and 0 bases, there was a span of 12 bases. The CDR3 consists of 15 residues. CDR1 is MDHEN, CDR2 SYDVKM, per germline. Whole-study findings and limits: While the bulk of TCR sequences proved rare, some public TCRs turned up in many donors. Most TCR beta V segments were productive about 87% or about 30% of the time in an earlier analysis. There were several of the most significant clusters that appeared linked to common viral pathogens in a later analysis.

This chain links TRBV28 with TRBJ1-1, with D hard to call. Sequencing was done on a sample of PBMCs. The TCR sequence derives from a woman between 18 and 30 years old in good health and CMV-seronegative. CDR3 region: CASSYTVEMNTEAFF. CDR3 nucleotides: TGTGCCAGCAGTTACACAGTAGAGATGAACACTGAAGCTTTCTTT.